A single sample gave rise to the 14 T cell receptor beta chains below, sequenced in a study of blood T cell repertoires in COVID-19. Clones were read by immunoSEQ multiplex PCR, and TCRdb kept only the in-frame ones, dropping some. The sample shows 130,000 to 150,000 clones, 88% of them seen only once. The sample taken for sequencing was peripheral blood. These receptors all stem from a woman between 45 and 60 years old with acute or convalescent COVID-19.

This clone was picked up one time. The chain is built from TRBV12-3 or TRBV12-4 and TRBJ1-2; the D gene is possibly TRBD1 (6 bases). This CDR3 has 13 residues. V lost 6 bases and J 6 bases, leaving 14 bases between the germline ends. The CDR3 DNA follows: TGTGCCAGCAGCCTTGACAGGACCCATGGCTACACCTTC. This gives the protein CASSLDRTHGYTF.

The chain couples TRBV5-3 to TRBJ1-1; 9 nucleotides line up with TRBD1. TRBV5-3 falls under the ORF class, with uncertain function. CDR3 length: 16 amino acids. V was clipped by 2 bases and J by 1 base; unmatched bases: 6. The CDR3: CARSFALGQGNTEAFF. The DNA of the CDR3 is TGTGCCAGAAGCTTTGCCCTGGGACAGGGGAACACTGAAGCTTTCTTT.

The chain is built from TRBV19 and TRBJ2-2, with 12 bases that match TRBD2. The CDR3 length is 16 residues. Germline V CDR1 and CDR2: LNHDA, SQIVND (reference sequence). V gave up 4 bases and J gave up 9 bases; unmatched junction bases: 9. CDR3 in amino acids: CASSKLAGGFYRELFF. CDR3 nucleotides: TGTGCCAGTAGTAAACTAGCGGGGGGCTTTTACCGGGAGCTGTTTTTT.

Worth noting for this clone: Distinct nucleotide sequences in the sample also encode this CDR3. The V and J genes are TRBV3-1 (or the pseudogene TRBV3-2) and TRBJ2-5, with 10 bases that match TRBD2. Trimming at V came to 4 bases and at J to 2 bases, leaving 1 base not matched to a gene. Germline V lookup: CDR1 LGHDT, CDR2 YNNKEL (reference sequence). This CDR3 is built from 14 residues. The CDR3 here is CASSPTSGQETQYF. The CDR3 DNA reads as TGTGCCAGCAGCCCGACTAGCGGGCAAGAGACCCAGTACTTC.

V usage is TRBV10-2 and J usage is TRBJ2-2, with 8 bases fitting TRBD2. The germline V gene has CDR1 WSHSY and CDR2 SAAADI. There are 13 residues in the CDR3. Trimming cost V 3 bases and J 6 bases; bases outside gene matches: 0. CDR3 amino acids: CASSDGGAGELFF. In DNA form, the CDR3 reads TGCGCCAGCAGTGACGGGGGGGCCGGGGAGCTGTTTTTT.

The chain employs TRBV7-6 and TRBJ1-3, with TRBD1 matching 8 bases. J was trimmed by 5 bases and V by 5 bases; bases with no gene match: 23. The CDR3 is 20 amino acids. Germline assignment: CDR1 SGHVS and CDR2 FNYEAQ. The CDR3 sequence is CASSTPLTPQGEEWRNTIYF. The DNA of the CDR3 is TGTGCCAGCAGCACCCCTCTGACACCACAGGGGGAGGAGTGGAGAAACACCATATATTTT.

This rearrangement joins TRBV10-3 to TRBJ1-3, with TRBD1 identical over 7 bases. Germline CDR1 ENHRY, CDR2 SYGVKD. After removal of 4 bases from V and 0 bases from J, the junction contained 15 bases not matched to a gene. The CDR3 extends over 19 amino acids. The CDR3 protein is CAISATGTVNRGSGNTIYF. The CDR3 DNA is TGTGCCATCAGTGCGACCGGGACAGTCAACCGCGGCTCTGGAAACACCATATATTTT.

The J gene is TRBJ2-1, the V gene TRBV3-1 (or the pseudogene TRBV3-2); TRBD1 matches 8 bases. The J segment lost 3 bases and the V segment lost 4 bases, leaving 8 bases of the junction unmatched. The CDR3 extends over 16 amino acids. Germline CDR1 and CDR2: LGHDT and YNNKEL (reference sequence). CDR3 bases: TGTGCCAGCAGCCCTCGGACAGGGAAGATCTACAATGAGCAGTTCTTC. It encodes CASSPRTGKIYNEQFF.

The CDR3 protein is CASDPTATGGFNEKLFF. The DNA for the CDR3 is TGTGCCAGCGACCCCACTGCGACGGGAGGATTTAATGAAAAACTGTTTTTT. J is TRBJ1-4 and V is TRBV2; D is unclear. This CDR3 has 17 amino acids. The germline V and J ends were trimmed by 8 bases and 4 bases, with 23 bases remaining between them. CDR1 SNHLY and CDR2 FYNNEI come from the germline V gene.

This clone was detected a few times. V gene TRBV10-3 combines with J gene TRBJ2-2; D perhaps matches TRBD1 (5 bases). V lost 10 bases and J 6 bases, leaving 21 bases between the germline ends. The CDR3 is 15 residues long. Per the germline V gene, CDR1 is ENHRY and CDR2 is SYGVKD. The CDR3 DNA sequence: TGTGCCACCTCAGGGCCCAGGGAAAGGGCCGGGGAGCTGTTTTTT. This sequence encodes CATSGPRERAGELFF.

V and J are TRBV5-1 and TRBJ2-5, with unresolved D. The CDR3 consists of 13 residues. V dropped 7 bases and J dropped 2 bases, with 12 bases sitting between them. Germline CDR1 reads SGHRS; CDR2 reads YFSETQ. The CDR3 is CASYPDTQETQYF. In DNA form, the CDR3 reads TGCGCCAGCTATCCAGATACGCAAGAGACCCAGTACTTC.

The chain carries TRBV7-9 and TRBJ1-3; 8 positions agree with TRBD1. The CDR3 runs to 14 residues. The germline V gene encodes CDR1 SEHNR and CDR2 FQNEAQ (reference sequence). Trimming at V came to 6 bases and at J to 6 bases, leaving 7 bases not matched to a gene. As DNA, the CDR3 is TGTGCCAGCAGTTCTACAGGGGGTGCAAACACCATATATTTT. Protein sequence: CASSSTGGANTIYF.

The V call is TRBV7-9, the J call TRBJ2-3, with 11 bases matching TRBD1. CDR3 length: 17 residues. CDR1 SEHNR and CDR2 FQNEAQ come from the germline V gene (reference sequence). The V and J ends lost 5 bases and 4 bases, in that order; junction bases with no gene match: 11. The CDR3 here is CASSRRDRGRGADTQYF. CDR3 DNA: TGTGCCAGCAGCAGACGGGACAGGGGGAGGGGTGCAGATACGCAGTATTTT.

This chain joins TRBV9 and TRBJ1-3; D might be TRBD1 (6 bases). This CDR3 is built from 15 residues. The germline V and J ends were trimmed by 3 bases and 1 base, with 11 bases remaining between them. Germline assignment: CDR1 SGDLS and CDR2 YYNGEE. The CDR3 region has the DNA TGTGCCAGCAGCGGAAGGACAGTTTCTGGAAACACCATATATTTT. Amino acids: CASSGRTVSGNTIYF.